Presented here are 16 T cell receptor beta chains from one specimen sequenced in a study of cytomegalovirus exposure and HLA in healthy donors. Primers: 60 Vbeta forward and 13 Jbeta reverse. Some clones are missing from TCRdb's copy, which holds only in-frame ones; the method was immunoSEQ multiplex PCR. Of roughly 190,000 clones listed, around three quarters are singletons. The sequenced sample consisted of PBMCs. The receptors here all came from a woman in her forties or fifties in good health and CMV-seronegative.

V and J are TRBV4-3 and TRBJ1-5; maybe TRBD1 (5 bases). Germline lookup yields CDR1 LGHNA and CDR2 YSLEER. The CDR3 runs 15 residues. The V end was cut by 1 base, the J end by 5 bases, with 12 bases between. The CDR3 coding sequence is TGCGCCAGCAGCCAAGGCGGGACGGGGGATCAGCCCCAGCATTTT. This codes for CASSQGGTGDQPQHF.

The genes are TRBV30 and TRBJ1-1, with 8 bases matching TRBD1. J lost 5 bases, V lost 1 base, and 6 bases had no gene match. This CDR3 spans 14 amino acids. Germline CDR1 is GTSNPN and CDR2 is SVGIG (reference sequence). CDR3 protein: CAWSGQGARTEAFF. CDR3 bases: TGTGCCTGGAGTGGTCAGGGGGCGCGAACTGAAGCTTTCTTT.

The CDR3 nucleotides read TGCGCCAGCAGCTTACGGCAGGCATACGAGCAGTACTTC. Translation: CASSLRQAYEQYF. This chain links TRBV5-1 with TRBJ2-7; D is uncertain. The germline V gene has CDR1 SGHRS and CDR2 YFSETQ. The CDR3 loop spans 13 amino acids. Between the trimmed V and J ends, which lost 2 bases and 4 bases, there was a span of 10 bases.

The rearrangement links TRBV5-4 to TRBJ2-2, with a tentative D call TRBD2 (6 bases). The CDR3 consists of 14 residues. Looked up from germline, CDR1 is SGHNT and CDR2 is YYREEE (reference sequence). Trimming took off 10 bases at V and 1 base at J, with 14 bases between the two ends. CDR3 sequence reads: CAGTARGNTGELFF. The DNA for the CDR3 is TGTGCCGGCACCGCGCGGGGGAACACCGGGGAGCTGTTTTTT.

The sample holds one count of this clone. J is TRBJ2-7 and V is TRBV28; 9 bases are a match to TRBD1. Germline CDR1 is MDHEN and CDR2 is SYDVKM. V shed 6 bases, J shed 0 bases, and the junction held 6 bases outside the gene matches. The CDR3 has 15 residues. The CDR3 sequence is CASRKRTGASYEQYF. CDR3 nucleotide sequence: TGTGCCAGCAGAAAAAGGACAGGGGCCTCCTACGAGCAGTACTTC.

The chain couples TRBV2 to TRBJ1-5; 7 bases line up with TRBD1. Losses at the gene ends were 9 bases for V and 7 bases for J; bases not matched to a gene: 15. The CDR3 loop spans 15 amino acids. The germline CDR1 and CDR2 sequences are SNHLY and FYNNEI. The CDR3 DNA sequence: TGTGCCAGTAGAAGAGGGGGCAGGGTGGACCAGCCCCAGCATTTT. Protein product: CASRRGGRVDQPQHF.

This sequence joins TRBV5-1 and TRBJ2-6; possibly TRBD1 for D (6 bases). This CDR3 contains 17 residues. The V gene lost 4 bases and the J gene lost 0 bases, with 14 bases spanning the gap. Germline CDR1 SGHRS, CDR2 YFSETQ. The DNA of the CDR3 is TGCGCCAGCAGCGTGAACAGGGAGAGCTCTGGGGCCAACGTCCTGACTTTC. Protein product: CASSVNRESSGANVLTF.

The sample holds a few counts of this clone. The V and J genes are TRBV4-2 and TRBJ2-2, with D maybe TRBD1 (6 bases). This CDR3 contains 16 residues. In germline, CDR1 is LGHNA, CDR2 YNFKEQ. V was clipped by 3 bases and J by 6 bases, with 17 bases between them. CDR3 sequence (DNA): TGTGCCAGCAGCCAGGCAGGGGTGGGGCGCCCCGGGGAGCTGTTTTTT. Translated, it gives CASSQAGVGRPGELFF.

The chain joins TRBV7-9 to TRBJ1-3, with D perhaps TRBD1 (6 bases). The length of the CDR3 is 15 residues. Trimming stripped 2 bases from V and 2 bases from J, with 10 bases between. Per the germline V gene, CDR1 is SEHNR and CDR2 is FQNEAQ (reference sequence). The CDR3 DNA sequence: TGTGCCAGCAGCTTATCCCGGACAGCTGGAAACACCATATATTTT. This gives the protein CASSLSRTAGNTIYF.

This clone was seen only a few times. The chain uses TRBV7-2 and TRBJ1-2; TRBD1 agrees at 9 bases. The CDR3 has 18 residues. Germline V CDR1 and CDR2: SGHTA, FQGNSA. V lost 1 base, J lost 0 bases, and 9 bases stayed unmatched. In DNA form, the CDR3 reads TGTGCCAGCAGCTTAGGACCCGGGACAGGGACCTCTAACTATGGCTACACCTTC. Its protein product is CASSLGPGTGTSNYGYTF. Full variable domain (outside the CDR3, taken from reference TRBV7-2 and TRBJ1-2): GAGVSQSPSNKVTEKGKDVELRCDPISGHTALYWYRQSLGQGLEFLIYFQGNSAPDKSGLPSDRFSAERTGGSVSTLTIQRTQQEDSAVYLCASSLGPGTGTSNYGYTFGSGTRLTVV.

The chain employs TRBV28 and TRBJ1-5; weak D call: TRBD1 (6 bases). V lost 8 bases and J 0 bases, leaving 23 bases between the germline ends. The CDR3 totals 18 residues. The germline V gene encodes CDR1 MDHEN and CDR2 SYDVKM. The CDR3 loop is CASGHRVPTYYSNQPQHF. The CDR3 bases are TGTGCCAGCGGGCACAGGGTTCCTACCTACTATAGCAATCAGCCCCAGCATTTT. Complete variable domain (other parts from reference TRBV28 and TRBJ1-5): DVKVTQSSRYLVKRTGEKVFLECVQDMDHENMFWYRQDPGLGLRLIYFSYDVKMKEKGDIPEGYSVSREKKERFSLILESASTNQTSMYLCASGHRVPTYYSNQPQHFGDGTRLSIL.

The V gene is TRBV25-1, the J gene TRBJ2-4, with a weak D call TRBD2 (7 bases). The CDR3 has 12 amino acids. V gave up 10 bases and J gave up 7 bases, with 14 bases separating them. Germline-derived CDR1 and CDR2 are MGHDK and SYGVNS. CDR3: CATEGGRNIQYF. DNA for the CDR3: TGTGCCACGGAGGGGGGGAGGAACATTCAGTACTTC.

This clone occurred once. The rearrangement links TRBV19 to TRBJ2-7; D remains ambiguous. Germline V lookup: CDR1 LNHDA, CDR2 SQIVND (reference sequence). The CDR3 has 14 amino acids. With 5 bases removed from V and 0 bases from J, the gap between germline ends came to 11 bases. CDR3 nucleotide sequence: TGTGCCAGTAGTGCGGCGGCGATCTCCTACGAGCAGTACTTC. Amino acids: CASSAAAISYEQYF. The whole variable domain, remainder taken from reference TRBV19 and TRBJ2-7, is DGGITQSPKYLFRKEGQNVTLSCEQNLNHDAMYWYRQDPGQGLRLIYYSQIVNDFQKGDIAEGYSVSREKKESFPLTVTSAQKNPTAFYLCASSAAAISYEQYFGPGTRLTVT.

The chain uses TRBV6-1 and TRBJ1-6, with 7 positions matching TRBD1. The CDR3 has 15 amino acids. The germline gives CDR1 MNHNS, CDR2 SASEGT. The V gene end was trimmed by 8 bases and the J gene end by 4 bases; junction bases not matched to a gene: 8. The CDR3 DNA sequence: TGTGCCAGCTTCGGACAGGCTACTTATAATTCACCCCTCCACTTT. As protein: CASFGQATYNSPLHF.

Only a few counts were recorded for this clone. The chain links TRBV7-9 to TRBJ2-1; weak D call: TRBD2 (6 bases). Germline V gene data show CDR1 as SEHNR and CDR2 as FQNEAQ (reference sequence). The V and J ends lost 0 bases and 8 bases respectively, with 20 bases between them. The CDR3 is 17 amino acids. DNA of the CDR3: TGTGCCAGCAGCTTAGCCCCCCTAGCGCCACGGGCGGATGAGCAGTTCTTC. Its translation is CASSLAPLAPRADEQFF. The full variable domain, rest sourced from reference TRBV7-9 and TRBJ2-1, is DTGVSQNPRHKITKRGQNVTFRCDPISEHNRLYWYRQTLGQGPEFLTYFQNEAQLEKSRLLSDRFSAERPKGSFSTLEIQRTEQGDSAMYLCASSLAPLAPRADEQFFGPGTRLTVL.

The J gene is TRBJ1-1, the V gene TRBV15; D is ambiguous. This CDR3 comprises 16 residues. The V end was cut by 1 base, the J end by 3 bases, with 15 bases between. Per germline, CDR1 LNHNV and CDR2 YYDKDF (reference sequence). The CDR3 is CATSRAGKWTDTEAFF. CDR3 bases: TGTGCCACCAGCAGAGCCGGGAAGTGGACCGACACTGAAGCTTTCTTT.